This T cell receptor beta chain was captured by sequencing in a study of cytomegalovirus exposure and HLA in healthy donors. This CDR3 region has 13 residues. V was pared by 5 bases and J by 2 bases, with 8 bases between. In germline, CDR1 is SGHAT, CDR2 FQNNGV. Healthy people donating bone marrow made up the donors. PCR employed 60 Vbeta and 13 Jbeta primers. Some clones are missing from TCRdb's copy, which holds only in-frame ones; the method was immunoSEQ multiplex PCR. The data contain 120,000 or so clones, 17% of them singletons. This clone was recorded a few times. The chain is built from TRBV11-2 and TRBJ2-3; D not certain. The sequenced material came from PBMCs. The origin of this receptor is a female donor in good health and CMV-seropositive. The DNA for the CDR3 is TGTGCCAGCAGCACAGAGCCCACAGATACGCAGTATTTT. Translated: CASSTEPTDTQYF. Full variable domain (rest looked up from reference TRBV11-2 and TRBJ2-3): EAGVAQSPRYKIIEKRQSVAFWCNPISGHATLYWYQQILGQGPKLLIQFQNNGVVDDSQLPKDRFSAERLKGVDSTLKIQPAKLEDSAVYLCASSTEPTDTQYFGPGTRLTVL.